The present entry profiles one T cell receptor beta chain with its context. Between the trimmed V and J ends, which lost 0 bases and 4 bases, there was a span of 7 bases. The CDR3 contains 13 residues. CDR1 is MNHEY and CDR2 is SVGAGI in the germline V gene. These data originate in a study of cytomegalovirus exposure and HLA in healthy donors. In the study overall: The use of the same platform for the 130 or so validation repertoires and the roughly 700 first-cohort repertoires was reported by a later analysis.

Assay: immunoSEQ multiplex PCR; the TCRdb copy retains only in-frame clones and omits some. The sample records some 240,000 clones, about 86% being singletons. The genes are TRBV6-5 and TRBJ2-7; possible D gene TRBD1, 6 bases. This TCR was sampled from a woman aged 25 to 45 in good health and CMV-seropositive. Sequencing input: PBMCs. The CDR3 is CASSYSDSYEQYF. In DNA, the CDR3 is TGTGCCAGCAGTTACTCGGACAGTTACGAGCAGTACTTC.